This section outlines one TCR beta chain sequence together with its context. Its antigen is currently unknown. The treatment denotes: oral pan-JAK inhibitor, 5-10 mg twice daily. Specimens obtained from alopecia areata patients comprised lesional scalp punch biopsies and peripheral blood. The sample belongs to a study of CD8+ T cells in alopecia areata. Study background: Treated patients took oral tofacitinib at 5 to 10 mg twice daily. The SALT score measured affected scalp surface percentage in treated patients. Study-level results: Among the cells sequenced in scalp samples are also the resident alphabeta T cells of normal skin.

Following extraction, RNA underwent reverse transcription to cDNA, which served as the sequencing template. TCRdb's table, derived via immunoSEQ multiplex PCR, lists solely in-frame clones and lacks some. The sample yields more than 95,000 clones, roughly 55% seen once. The sample here was CD4+ T cells sorted from blood, taken at week 4, from a patient treated with tofacitinib. The receptor's source is a human donor with alopecia areata.

The DNA of the CDR3 is TGTGCCAGCAATAGGGGGCGGGACACCGGGGAGCTGTTTTTT. Its translation: CASNRGRDTGELFF. The rearrangement uses TRBV19 and TRBJ2-2, with TRBD1 matching over 7 bases. The V and J ends lost 9 bases and 3 bases, in that order; junction bases with no gene match: 7. From germline, CDR1 is LNHDA and CDR2 SQIVND (reference sequence). The CDR3 length is 14 residues. Drawing the rest from reference TRBV19 and TRBJ2-2, the complete variable domain is DGGITQSPKYLFRKEGQNVTLSCEQNLNHDAMYWYRQDPGQGLRLIYYSQIVNDFQKGDIAEGYSVSREKKESFPLTVTSAQKNPTAFYLCASNRGRDTGELFFGEGSRLTVL.